The rows below give T cell receptor beta chains drawn from one sample of a study of CD8+ T cells in alopecia areata. Only in-frame clones appear in the TCRdb table, and some are missing; sequencing was by immunoSEQ multiplex PCR. The table has roughly 150,000 clones, roughly 60% seen once. The sequenced material came from CD8+ T cells sorted from blood. The receptors were sampled from a human donor in good health. CDR3s include the opening cysteine and the closing phenylalanine or tryptophan. D genes are given only for firm matches. Only part of the rows carry a size: once, few, many, or a class if the clone is expanded.

V	size	D	J	CDR3	DNA
TRBV5-1	few	TRBD1	TRBJ2-5	CASSPTGDGGTQYF	TGCGCCAGCAGTCCCACAGGGGATGGGGGGACCCAGTACTTC
TRBV27	-	TRBD2	TRBJ2-7	CASSQRGLAGPYEQYF	TGTGCCAGCAGTCAAAGGGGACTAGCGGGCCCCTACGAGCAGTACTTC
TRBV29-1	-	-	TRBJ2-7	CSVSYRLDGSEQYF	TGCAGCGTTTCCTACCGCTTGGACGGGTCCGAGCAGTACTTC
TRBV6-1	few	-	TRBJ2-3	CASSEALGQATDTQYF	TGTGCCAGCAGTGAAGCGCTAGGCCAGGCCACAGATACGCAGTATTTT
TRBV5-6	few	-	TRBJ2-3	CASSRRSIDTQYF	TGTGCCAGCAGCCGACGATCTATAGATACGCAGTATTTT
TRBV29-1	-	TRBD2	TRBJ2-7	CSVAGLAGDEQYF	TGCAGCGTCGCGGGACTAGCGGGAGACGAGCAGTACTTC
TRBV29-1	-	-	TRBJ1-2	CSVELRGGYTF	TGCAGCGTTGAATTACGGGGTGGCTACACCTTC
TRBV7-6	once	TRBD2	TRBJ2-5	CASSLAAGRASETQYF	TGTGCCAGCAGCTTAGCGGCAGGGAGGGCCAGTGAGACCCAGTACTTC
TRBV2	-	-	TRBJ2-7	CASKTGRTYEQYF	TGTGCCAGCAAGACAGGACGAACCTACGAGCAGTACTTC
TRBV29-1	-	-	TRBJ2-1	CSVDGELNEQFF	TGCAGCGTTGATGGGGAGCTGAATGAGCAGTTCTTC
TRBV29-1	-	TRBD1	TRBJ2-5	CSVEGTGGGETQYF	TGCAGCGTGGAAGGGACAGGGGGCGGAGAGACCCAGTACTTC
TRBV28	few	-	TRBJ1-4	CASSFGPAVIEKLFF	TGTGCCAGCAGTTTCGGGCCCGCCGTAATCGAAAAACTGTTTTTT
TRBV4-1	-	TRBD1	TRBJ1-5	CASSNPDRANQPQHF	TGTGCCAGCAGCAACCCCGACAGGGCGAATCAGCCCCAGCATTTT